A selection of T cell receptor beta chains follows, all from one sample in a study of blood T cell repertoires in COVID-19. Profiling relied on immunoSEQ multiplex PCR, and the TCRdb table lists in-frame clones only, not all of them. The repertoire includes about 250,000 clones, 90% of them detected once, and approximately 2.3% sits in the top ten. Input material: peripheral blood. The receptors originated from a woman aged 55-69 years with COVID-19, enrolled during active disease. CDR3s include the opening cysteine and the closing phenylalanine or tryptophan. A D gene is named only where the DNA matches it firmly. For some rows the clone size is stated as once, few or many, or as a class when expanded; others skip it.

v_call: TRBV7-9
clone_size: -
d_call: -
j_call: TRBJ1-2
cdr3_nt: TGTGCCAGCAGCTTAAAAGGGGGAGACTATGGCTACACCTTC
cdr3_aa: CASSLKGGDYGYTF

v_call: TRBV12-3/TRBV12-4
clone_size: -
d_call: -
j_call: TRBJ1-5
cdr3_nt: TGTGCCAGCAGCCGGGGTAGCGGTCAGCCCCAGCATTTT
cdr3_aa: CASSRGSGQPQHF

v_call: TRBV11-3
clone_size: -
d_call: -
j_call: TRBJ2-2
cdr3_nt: TGTGCCAGCAGCTCTTTTAACGGGCAGGGAAGCGGGGAGCTGTTTTTT
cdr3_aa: CASSSFNGQGSGELFF

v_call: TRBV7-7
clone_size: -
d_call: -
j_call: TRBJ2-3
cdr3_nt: TGTGCCAGCAGCTTGGGGGCGAGCACAGATACGCAGTATTTT
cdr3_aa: CASSLGASTDTQYF

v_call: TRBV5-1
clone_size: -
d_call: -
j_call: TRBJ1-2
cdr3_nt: TGCGCCAGCAGCTTGGCCTACCGCGGGGGCTACACCTTC
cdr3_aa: CASSLAYRGGYTF

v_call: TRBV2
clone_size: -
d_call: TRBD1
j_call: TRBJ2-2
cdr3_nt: TGTGCCAGCGGAAGATTCGGGACAGGGGGTCCCGGGGAGCTGTTTTTT
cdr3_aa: CASGRFGTGGPGELFF

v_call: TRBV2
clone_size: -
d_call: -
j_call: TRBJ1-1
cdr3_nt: TGTGCCAGCAGCCCAGCCAGGCTGAACACTGAAGCTTTCTTT
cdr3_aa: CASSPARLNTEAFF

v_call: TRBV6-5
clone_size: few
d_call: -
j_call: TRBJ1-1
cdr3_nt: TGTGCCAGCACCTACCAGGGGAACACTGAAGCTTTCTTT
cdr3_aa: CASTYQGNTEAFF

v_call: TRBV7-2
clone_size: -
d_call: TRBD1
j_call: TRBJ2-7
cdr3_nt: TGTGCCAGCAGCCCAACCCCGGACAGGGCATCCTACGAGCAGTACTTC
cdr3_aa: CASSPTPDRASYEQYF

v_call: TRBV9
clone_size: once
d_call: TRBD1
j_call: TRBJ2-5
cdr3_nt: TGTGCCAGCAGCGGGACAGGGGGGGCAGAGACCCAGTACTTC
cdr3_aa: CASSGTGGAETQYF

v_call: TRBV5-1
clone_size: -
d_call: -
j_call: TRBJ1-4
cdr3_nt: TGCGCCAGCAGCTTGGCGACAGGCTTAGGGAATAATGAAAAACTGTTTTTT
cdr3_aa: CASSLATGLGNNEKLFF

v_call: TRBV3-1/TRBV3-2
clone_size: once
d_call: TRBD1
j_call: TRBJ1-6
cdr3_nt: TGTGCCAGCAGCCAAGGAGGACAGGGAAATAATTCACCCCTCCACTTT
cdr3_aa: CASSQGGQGNNSPLHF

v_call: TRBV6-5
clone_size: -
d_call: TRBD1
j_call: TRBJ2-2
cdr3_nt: TGTGCCAGCAGGAAACAGGGGGCGAACACCGGGGAGCTGTTTTTT
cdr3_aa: CASRKQGANTGELFF

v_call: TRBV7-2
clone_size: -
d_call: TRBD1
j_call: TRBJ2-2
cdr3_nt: TGTGCCAGCAGCTTTGGGACAGGGAACACCGGGGAGCTGTTTTTT
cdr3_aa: CASSFGTGNTGELFF

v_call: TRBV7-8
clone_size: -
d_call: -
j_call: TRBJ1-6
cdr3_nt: TGTGCCAGCAGCATAGGACGGACAAATTCACCCCTCCACTTT
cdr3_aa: CASSIGRTNSPLHF

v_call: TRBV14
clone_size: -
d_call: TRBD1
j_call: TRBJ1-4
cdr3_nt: TGTGCCAGCAGCCAAATGACAGGGAGTTACGAAAAACTGTTTTTT
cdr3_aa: CASSQMTGSYEKLFF

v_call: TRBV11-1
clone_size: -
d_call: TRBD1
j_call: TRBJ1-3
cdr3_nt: TGTGCCAGCAGCGTAAGCAGGGGGCGAGGAAACACCATATATTTT
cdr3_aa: CASSVSRGRGNTIYF

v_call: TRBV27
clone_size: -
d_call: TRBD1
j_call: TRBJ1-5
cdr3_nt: TGTGCCAAGCAGACAGGGGGAGTTTGGCAGCCCCAGCATTTT
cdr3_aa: CAKQTGGVWQPQHF

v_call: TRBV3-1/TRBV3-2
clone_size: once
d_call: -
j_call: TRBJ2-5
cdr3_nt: TGTGCCAGCAGCCAACCTTTACAGCTTCAAGAGACCCAGTACTTC
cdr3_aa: CASSQPLQLQETQYF

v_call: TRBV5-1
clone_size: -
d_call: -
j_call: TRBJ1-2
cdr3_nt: TGCGCCAGCAGCTTGAGCTTTCCGGTCCGTGCCGTGGTCTATGGCTACACCTTC
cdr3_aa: CASSLSFPVRAVVYGYTF

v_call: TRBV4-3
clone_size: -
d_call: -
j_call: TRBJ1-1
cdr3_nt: TGCGCCAGCAGCCAAGATTTGGCAGGGGCGAAAGCTTTCTTT
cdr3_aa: CASSQDLAGAKAFF

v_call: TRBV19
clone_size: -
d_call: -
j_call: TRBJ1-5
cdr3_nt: TGTGCCAGTAGTAGTACCGCGTCGGGGAACAATCAGCCCCAGCATTTT
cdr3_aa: CASSSTASGNNQPQHF

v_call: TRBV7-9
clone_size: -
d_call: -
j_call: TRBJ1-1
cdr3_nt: TGTGCCAGCAGCTTAACGGGAAACACTGAAGCTTTCTTT
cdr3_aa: CASSLTGNTEAFF

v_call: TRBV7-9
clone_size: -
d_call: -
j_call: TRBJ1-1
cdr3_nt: TGTGCCAGCAGCTTAGGGACTTACAGCGTGGCTTTCTTT
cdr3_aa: CASSLGTYSVAFF

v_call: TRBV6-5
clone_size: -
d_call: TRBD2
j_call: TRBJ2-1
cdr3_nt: TGTGCCAGCAGTTTTAGCGGGGGGAGTTACAATGAGCAGTTCTTC
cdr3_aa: CASSFSGGSYNEQFF

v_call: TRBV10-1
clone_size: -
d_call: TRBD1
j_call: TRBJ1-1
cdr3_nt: TGCGCCTTGGGGACAGGGTCGTTGAACACTGAAGCTTTCTTT
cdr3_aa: CALGTGSLNTEAFF

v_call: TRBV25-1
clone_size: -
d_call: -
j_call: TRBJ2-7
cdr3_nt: TGTGCCAGCTCCATATCAGGGCAGGTTTCCTACGAGCAGTACTTC
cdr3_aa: CASSISGQVSYEQYF

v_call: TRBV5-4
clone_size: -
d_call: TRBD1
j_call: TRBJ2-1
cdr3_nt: TGTGCCAGCAGCGCGGGACAGGGAACCTACAATGAGCGGTTCTTC
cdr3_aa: CASSAGQGTYNERFF

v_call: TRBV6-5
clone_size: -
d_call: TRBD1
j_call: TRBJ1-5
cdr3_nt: TGTGCCAGCAGGCAGGACAGGGTTAAGCATTTT
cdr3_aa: CASRQDRVKHF

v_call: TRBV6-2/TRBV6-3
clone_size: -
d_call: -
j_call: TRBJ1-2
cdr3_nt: TGTGCCAGCAGTTACTCCAAAACCGGCTATGGCTACACCTTC
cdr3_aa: CASSYSKTGYGYTF

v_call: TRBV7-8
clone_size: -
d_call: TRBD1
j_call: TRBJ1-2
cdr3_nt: TGTGCCAGCAGCTGGACCCGGGACAGGGGGCGTTATGGCTACACCTTC
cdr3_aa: CASSWTRDRGRYGYTF

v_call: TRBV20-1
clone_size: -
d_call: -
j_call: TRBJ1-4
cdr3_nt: TGCAGTGCTAGCAGGGATGAAAAACTGTTTTTT
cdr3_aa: CSASRDEKLFF

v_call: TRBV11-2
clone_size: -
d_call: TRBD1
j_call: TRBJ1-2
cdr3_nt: TGTGCCAGCAGCATACAGGGGGCAGGTGGCTACACCTTC
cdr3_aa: CASSIQGAGGYTF

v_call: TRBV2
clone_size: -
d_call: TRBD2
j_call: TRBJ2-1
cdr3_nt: TGTGCCAGCAGTGAAAGCACTAGCGGGGTTAATGAGCAGTTCTTC
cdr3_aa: CASSESTSGVNEQFF

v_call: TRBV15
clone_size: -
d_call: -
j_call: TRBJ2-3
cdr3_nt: TGTGCCACCAGCAGGACTTCCTTTCTGAGCACAGATACGCAGTATTTT
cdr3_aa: CATSRTSFLSTDTQYF

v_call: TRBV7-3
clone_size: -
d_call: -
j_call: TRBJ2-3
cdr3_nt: TGTGCCAGCAGCTTATCCGGACAGCGGGATACGCAGTATTTT
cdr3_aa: CASSLSGQRDTQYF